These 9 T cell receptor beta chains share one sample of origin, sequenced in a study of blood T cell repertoires in COVID-19. The table came from immunoSEQ multiplex PCR; TCRdb's copy has only in-frame clones and leaves some out. The data hold roughly 100,000 clones, with approximately 84% observed a single time. Sequences were obtained from peripheral blood. The receptors stem from a man aged 40-49 years with active or convalescent COVID-19.

This clone was seen repeatedly, ten times or more. The V call is TRBV15, the J call TRBJ1-1; no definite D call. This CDR3 has 14 amino acids. Trimming pared 1 base from V and 11 bases from J, leaving 17 bases between. Looked up from germline, CDR1 is LNHNV and CDR2 is YYDKDF (reference sequence). CDR3 sequence reads: CATSRVGAGFRAFF. CDR3 in DNA: TGTGCCACCAGCAGAGTAGGCGCAGGTTTTAGGGCTTTCTTT.

This rearrangement joins TRBV11-2 to TRBJ2-3; 10 nucleotides line up with TRBD1. The ends lost 5 bases at V and 6 bases at J; junction bases unmatched: 5. The CDR3 has 14 amino acids. CDR1 is SGHAT and CDR2 is FQNNGV in the germline V gene. This CDR3 reads CASSRDRGGDTQYF. The CDR3 region has the DNA TGTGCCAGCAGCCGGGACAGGGGTGGGGATACGCAGTATTTT.

The rearrangement joins TRBV5-1 to TRBJ2-3; the D gene is possibly TRBD1 (6 bases). The V gene's germline CDR1 is SGHRS and CDR2 YFSETQ. This CDR3 has 16 residues. V dropped 4 bases and J dropped 5 bases, with 20 bases sitting between them. The CDR3 protein is CASSPLQGPLGDTQYF. CDR3 sequence (DNA): TGCGCCAGCAGCCCCCTCCAGGGGCCACTTGGAGATACGCAGTATTTT.

This rearrangement joins TRBV2 to TRBJ1-1; D remains unclear. V was trimmed by 6 bases and J by 0 bases, leaving 14 bases between them. The CDR3 consists of 15 residues. Germline V gene data show CDR1 as SNHLY and CDR2 as FYNNEI. CDR3 sequence: CASSPRREMNTEAFF. In DNA, the CDR3 is TGTGCCAGCAGCCCCAGGCGGGAAATGAACACTGAAGCTTTCTTT.

This chain joins TRBV5-1 and TRBJ2-3, with 9 bases fitting TRBD2. The V gene's germline CDR1 is SGHRS and CDR2 YFSETQ. V lost 6 bases, J lost 1 base, and 6 bases stayed unmatched. The CDR3 loop spans 15 amino acids. The CDR3 coding sequence is TGCGCCAGCAAGGTGGCTAGCGGGGGCACAGATACGCAGTATTTT. Translated: CASKVASGGTDTQYF.

The chain combines TRBV18 with TRBJ1-1; D uncertain. The CDR3 extends over 15 amino acids. V dropped 3 bases and J dropped 1 base, with 12 bases sitting between them. CDR1 is KGHSH and CDR2 is LQKENI in the germline V gene. CDR3 bases: TGTGCCAGCTCACCTCGCGAGGGTCCGAACACTGAAGCTTTCTTT. Residues: CASSPREGPNTEAFF.

As concerns this clone: The junction differs from germline at one of its ends, possibly a read error. The chain uses TRBV4-1 and TRBJ2-3; D is possibly TRBD2 (5 bases). The germline CDR1 and CDR2 sequences are MGHRA and YSYEKL. The CDR3 is made up of 14 amino acids. Here the CDR3 DNA reads TGCGCCAGCAGCGAAGACCCCGGGGCAGATACGCAGTATTTT. Amino acid sequence: CASSEDPGADTQYF.

This clone is a singleton in its sample. V gene TRBV7-2 combines with J gene TRBJ1-6; 7 bases line up with TRBD1. Looked up from germline, CDR1 is SGHTA and CDR2 is FQGNSA. The CDR3 covers 15 residues. Trimming at V came to 5 bases and at J to 9 bases, leaving 10 bases not matched to a gene. This chain's CDR3 is CASSLRQGGGSPLHF. DNA for the CDR3: TGTGCCAGCAGCCTGAGACAGGGAGGTGGTTCACCCCTCCACTTT.

Only one count was recorded for this clone. J is TRBJ1-2 and V is TRBV6-1; D is uncertain. CDR3 size: 13 residues. Germline V gives CDR1 MNHNS, CDR2 SASEGT. With 3 bases removed from V and 4 bases from J, the gap between germline ends came to 9 bases. For the CDR3, the DNA is TGTGCCAGCAGTGAGCCAGAGGGCTATGGCTACACCTTC. Its translation is CASSEPEGYGYTF.